Below are 27 T cell receptor beta chains sequenced from a single sample in a study of cytomegalovirus exposure and HLA in healthy donors. Sequencing was performed with immunoSEQ multiplex PCR; in TCRdb, only in-frame clones are kept and a portion is missing. The sample records approximately 230,000 clones, roughly 84% being singletons. Sequencing input: PBMCs. All receptors derive from a man between 18 and 29 years old in good health and CMV-seropositive.

This clone came up once. This rearrangement joins TRBV6-5 to TRBJ1-2; D remains ambiguous. CDR3 length equals 15 residues. V lost 1 base, J lost 4 bases, and 13 bases lay in between. Germline V lookup: CDR1 MNHEY, CDR2 SVGAGI. The CDR3 here is CASSYFQAGGYGYTF. The CDR3 nucleotides are TGTGCCAGCAGTTACTTCCAGGCGGGCGGCTATGGCTACACCTTC.

The chain uses TRBV19 and TRBJ2-1, with TRBD2 as a possible D gene (6 bases). The CDR3 has 15 residues. CDR1 and CDR2 from the germline V gene are LNHDA and SQIVND (reference sequence). The V end was cut by 6 bases, the J end by 8 bases, with 20 bases between. CDR3 sequence (DNA): TGTGCCAGTAGCCCACGTACGGGAGCGAGCTATGAGCAGTTCTTC. Encoded protein: CASSPRTGASYEQFF.

The gene calls are TRBV6-5 and TRBJ2-7, with D maybe TRBD2 (5 bases). The CDR3 is made up of 15 amino acids. In germline, CDR1 is MNHEY, CDR2 SVGAGI. V gave up 0 bases and J gave up 2 bases, with 11 bases separating them. The CDR3: CASSYSTDSTYEQYF. The CDR3, as DNA: TGTGCCAGCAGTTACTCAACGGACTCCACCTACGAGCAGTACTTC.

J is TRBJ2-1 and V is TRBV7-8; perhaps D is TRBD1 or TRBD2 (5 bases each). Germline V gives CDR1 SGHVS, CDR2 FQNEAQ. Trimming took off 0 bases at V and 6 bases at J, with 12 bases between the two ends. This CDR3 comprises 15 residues. In DNA form, the CDR3 reads TGTGCCAGCAGCTTAGCCTCGGGACCGGGCAATGAGCAGTTCTTC. It is translated as CASSLASGPGNEQFF.

The V gene is TRBV11-2, the J gene TRBJ2-7, with 7 bases matching TRBD1. Germline V gives CDR1 SGHAT, CDR2 FQNNGV. The CDR3 loop spans 14 amino acids. V was pared by 0 bases and J by 3 bases, with 2 bases of the junction left unmatched. CDR3: CASSLDPGGYEQYF. CDR3 bases: TGTGCCAGCAGCTTAGATCCAGGGGGCTACGAGCAGTACTTC.

J is TRBJ2-7 and V is TRBV27; D is uncertain. The ends were cut back, 0 bases at V and 1 base at J, with 10 bases in the middle. CDR1 is MNHEY and CDR2 is SMNVEV in the germline V gene (reference sequence). This CDR3 contains 15 residues. In nucleotides, the CDR3 is TGTGCCAGCAGTTTATCGATCGACGGATCCTACGAGCAGTACTTC. It is translated as CASSLSIDGSYEQYF.

The genes are TRBV27 and TRBJ2-2, with D maybe TRBD2 (5 bases). CDR3 length equals 15 residues. V lost 6 bases, J lost 1 base, and 12 bases lay in between. CDR1 MNHEY and CDR2 SMNVEV come from the germline V gene (reference sequence). CDR3 amino acids: CASSLGAGNTGELFF. In DNA form, the CDR3 reads TGTGCCAGCAGCCTGGGCGCGGGGAACACCGGGGAGCTGTTTTTT.

The V call is TRBV6-5, the J call TRBJ1-1, with D possibly being TRBD1 (5 bases). The length of the CDR3 is 16 residues. Germline V gene data show CDR1 as MNHEY and CDR2 as SVGAGI. Trimming removed 0 bases from V and 3 bases from J, with 14 bases in between. CDR3 amino acids: CASSYSFQGRDTEAFF. CDR3 sequence (DNA): TGTGCCAGCAGTTACTCGTTCCAGGGCAGGGACACTGAAGCTTTCTTT.

The chain combines TRBV5-1 with TRBJ2-3, with 15 bases fitting TRBD2. The germline V gene has CDR1 SGHRS and CDR2 YFSETQ. This CDR3 spans 16 amino acids. V lost 4 bases to trimming and J lost 4 bases; unmatched junction nucleotides: 4. CDR3 residues: CASSAGLAGGPDTQYF. CDR3 DNA sequence: TGCGCCAGCAGCGCCGGACTAGCGGGAGGGCCAGATACGCAGTATTTT.

The V gene is TRBV27, the J gene TRBJ2-7; D not resolved. V lost 5 bases to trimming and J lost 0 bases, with 11 bases between them. This CDR3 region has 14 residues. Germline CDR1 MNHEY, CDR2 SMNVEV (reference sequence). The CDR3 is CASSPGPSSYEQYF. CDR3 DNA sequence: TGTGCCAGCAGTCCCGGGCCAAGCTCCTACGAGCAGTACTTC.

This clone was recorded only once. This rearrangement joins TRBV5-8 to TRBJ2-7, with D perhaps matching TRBD1 or TRBD2 (5 bases each). Trimming stripped 0 bases from V and 0 bases from J, with 10 bases between. CDR1 SGHTS and CDR2 YDEGEE come from the germline V gene. The CDR3 totals 15 residues. CDR3 nucleotide sequence: TGTGCCAGCAGCTTGGGTCCAGGGAGCTCCTACGAGCAGTACTTC. Translated, it gives CASSLGPGSSYEQYF.

About this clone itself: In the same sample, other DNA sequences code for this CDR3. The gene calls are TRBV6-5 and TRBJ2-5; 9 bases line up with TRBD2. The junction had 3 bases not matched to a gene; V was cut back by 8 bases and J by 2 bases. Germline CDR1 is MNHEY and CDR2 is SVGAGI. The CDR3 covers 13 residues. Here the CDR3 DNA reads TGTGCCAGCGGCCTAGCGGGACAAGAGACCCAGTACTTC. It translates to CASGLAGQETQYF.

This sequence joins TRBV2 and TRBJ2-5; D ambiguous. The ends were cut back, 4 bases at V and 5 bases at J, with 8 bases in the middle. Germline V CDR1 and CDR2: SNHLY, FYNNEI. The CDR3 runs 12 residues. In nucleotides, the CDR3 is TGTGCCAGCAGTGGTACCGCTGAGACCCAGTACTTC. It codes for CASSGTAETQYF.

J is TRBJ1-2 and V is TRBV5-1; maybe TRBD1 (5 bases). Trimming removed 0 bases at V and 8 bases at J, with 14 bases between. The CDR3 is made up of 14 amino acids. Germline lookup yields CDR1 SGHRS and CDR2 YFSETQ. The CDR3 region has the DNA TGCGCCAGCAGCTTGGGAGGGGATATCTACGGCTACACCTTC. It codes for CASSLGGDIYGYTF.

This clone was detected only once. The chain recombines TRBV6-5 with TRBJ2-2; no reliable D call. The V and J ends lost 4 bases and 2 bases respectively, with 11 bases between them. There are 15 residues in the CDR3. Germline V gene data show CDR1 as MNHEY and CDR2 as SVGAGI. The CDR3 is CASSLVKGNTGELFF. CDR3 nucleotides: TGTGCCAGCAGTTTGGTGAAGGGAAACACCGGGGAGCTGTTTTTT.

Written as DNA, the CDR3 is TGTGCCAGCTCACCCGCCCTAGCTGGGTCGGACGAGCAGTACTTC. Translated: CASSPALAGSDEQYF. This chain uses TRBV18 with TRBJ2-7, with D perhaps matching TRBD2 (5 bases). Germline values: CDR1 KGHSH, CDR2 LQKENI. This CDR3 region has 15 residues. Trimming removed 3 bases from V and 5 bases from J, with 17 bases in between.

This chain uses TRBV19 with TRBJ2-7; 8 bases match TRBD1. Germline V CDR1 and CDR2: LNHDA, SQIVND (reference sequence). The V segment lost 6 bases and the J segment 0 bases; nucleotides outside the gene matches: 4. The CDR3 runs to 14 residues. CDR3: CASSGDRSSYEQYF. In DNA form, the CDR3 reads TGTGCCAGTAGCGGGGACAGGAGCTCCTACGAGCAGTACTTC.

This chain uses TRBV5-6 with TRBJ2-7, with TRBD2 as a possible D gene (6 bases). Germline lookup yields CDR1 SGHDT and CDR2 YYEEEE. V lost 0 bases and J lost 0, with 10 bases in between. The CDR3 has 15 residues. CDR3 amino acids: CASSLGGGASYEQYF. The CDR3 DNA reads TGTGCCAGCAGCTTGGGAGGCGGGGCCTCCTACGAGCAGTACTTC.

The gene calls are TRBV27 and TRBJ2-4, with 9 bases aligning to TRBD2. The V gene's germline CDR1 is MNHEY and CDR2 SMNVEV (reference sequence). The trim removed 6 bases at V and 0 bases at J, leaving 9 bases unmatched. This CDR3 is 17 amino acids long. DNA of the CDR3: TGTGCCAGCAGAGAGCGGGAGGCCTCATTAGCCAAAAACATTCAGTACTTC. The encoded protein is CASREREASLAKNIQYF.

V gene TRBV2 combines with J gene TRBJ2-7; 10 bases are a match to TRBD2. This CDR3 has 15 amino acids. Unmatched junction bases numbered 7, after V lost 6 bases and J lost 2 bases. Per germline, CDR1 SNHLY and CDR2 FYNNEI. This chain's CDR3 is CASSAVAGGPYEQYF. Written as DNA, the CDR3 is TGTGCCAGCAGCGCTGTAGCGGGAGGTCCCTACGAGCAGTACTTC.

The chain combines TRBV7-8 with TRBJ2-5; 7 bases align to TRBD1. The CDR3 loop spans 14 amino acids. Germline V gives CDR1 SGHVS, CDR2 FQNEAQ. The J segment lost 1 base and the V segment lost 5 bases, leaving 4 bases of the junction unmatched. In nucleotides, the CDR3 is TGTGCCAGCAGCAAGGGGACAGTCCAAGAGACCCAGTACTTC. This sequence encodes CASSKGTVQETQYF.

This chain links TRBV27 with TRBJ2-7, with TRBD1 matching 7 bases. Germline CDR1 reads MNHEY; CDR2 reads SMNVEV (reference sequence). This CDR3 spans 12 amino acids. Trimming removed 6 bases from V and 6 bases from J; junction bases left unmatched: 5. CDR3 DNA: TGTGCCAGCAGCCGACAGGGCGTCGAGCAGTACTTC. It yields the protein CASSRQGVEQYF.

Only one count was recorded for this clone. The chain recombines TRBV7-7 with TRBJ2-3, with a tentative D call TRBD2 (6 bases). The V gene lost 5 bases and the J gene lost 8 bases, with 14 bases spanning the gap. Germline V lookup: CDR1 SSHAT, CDR2 FNYEAQ (reference sequence). The CDR3 loop spans 13 amino acids. DNA for the CDR3: TGTGCCAGCAGCAGTAGCGGTCCGGGTACGCAGTATTTT. Translation gives CASSSSGPGTQYF.

This clone was seen only a few times. The chain carries TRBV2 and TRBJ2-3, with 9 nucleotides matching TRBD2. The CDR3 spans 21 residues. The junction had 21 bases not matched to a gene; V was cut back by 1 base and J by 4 bases. Germline V gene sequence: CDR1 SNHLY, CDR2 FYNNEI. The CDR3 sequence is CASSEVDPLESSAGGPDTQYF. The CDR3 DNA reads as TGTGCCAGCAGTGAAGTGGACCCACTAGAGAGTTCAGCGGGAGGTCCAGATACGCAGTATTTT.

The chain combines TRBV5-1 with TRBJ2-2; D is ambiguous. Deletions cut 4 bases from V and 5 bases from J, with 15 bases between. The V gene's germline CDR1 is SGHRS and CDR2 YFSETQ. The CDR3 covers 15 residues. CDR3 sequence (DNA): TGCGCCAGCAGCCGAGACACGGAGTTGACCGGGGAGCTGTTTTTT. Translation: CASSRDTELTGELFF.

This clone has only one observation. The chain has TRBV4-1 and TRBJ1-4; TRBD1 aligns across 12 bases. The germline V gene has CDR1 MGHRA and CDR2 YSYEKL. The CDR3 has 16 amino acids. The J segment lost 10 bases and the V segment lost 2 bases, leaving 8 bases of the junction unmatched. In nucleotides, the CDR3 is TGCGCCAGCAGCCAACAACCCGGGACAGGGGGCGGAAAACTGTTTTTT. Its translation: CASSQQPGTGGGKLFF.

The rearrangement uses TRBV29-1 and TRBJ1-1; D is ambiguous. Germline lookup yields CDR1 SQVTM and CDR2 ANQGSEA. The V end lost 6 bases, the J end lost 4 bases, and 12 bases lay between the germline ends. The CDR3 spans 12 residues. This chain's CDR3 is CSVDSGGTEAFF. CDR3 DNA: TGCAGCGTAGATAGTGGTGGCACTGAAGCTTTCTTT.